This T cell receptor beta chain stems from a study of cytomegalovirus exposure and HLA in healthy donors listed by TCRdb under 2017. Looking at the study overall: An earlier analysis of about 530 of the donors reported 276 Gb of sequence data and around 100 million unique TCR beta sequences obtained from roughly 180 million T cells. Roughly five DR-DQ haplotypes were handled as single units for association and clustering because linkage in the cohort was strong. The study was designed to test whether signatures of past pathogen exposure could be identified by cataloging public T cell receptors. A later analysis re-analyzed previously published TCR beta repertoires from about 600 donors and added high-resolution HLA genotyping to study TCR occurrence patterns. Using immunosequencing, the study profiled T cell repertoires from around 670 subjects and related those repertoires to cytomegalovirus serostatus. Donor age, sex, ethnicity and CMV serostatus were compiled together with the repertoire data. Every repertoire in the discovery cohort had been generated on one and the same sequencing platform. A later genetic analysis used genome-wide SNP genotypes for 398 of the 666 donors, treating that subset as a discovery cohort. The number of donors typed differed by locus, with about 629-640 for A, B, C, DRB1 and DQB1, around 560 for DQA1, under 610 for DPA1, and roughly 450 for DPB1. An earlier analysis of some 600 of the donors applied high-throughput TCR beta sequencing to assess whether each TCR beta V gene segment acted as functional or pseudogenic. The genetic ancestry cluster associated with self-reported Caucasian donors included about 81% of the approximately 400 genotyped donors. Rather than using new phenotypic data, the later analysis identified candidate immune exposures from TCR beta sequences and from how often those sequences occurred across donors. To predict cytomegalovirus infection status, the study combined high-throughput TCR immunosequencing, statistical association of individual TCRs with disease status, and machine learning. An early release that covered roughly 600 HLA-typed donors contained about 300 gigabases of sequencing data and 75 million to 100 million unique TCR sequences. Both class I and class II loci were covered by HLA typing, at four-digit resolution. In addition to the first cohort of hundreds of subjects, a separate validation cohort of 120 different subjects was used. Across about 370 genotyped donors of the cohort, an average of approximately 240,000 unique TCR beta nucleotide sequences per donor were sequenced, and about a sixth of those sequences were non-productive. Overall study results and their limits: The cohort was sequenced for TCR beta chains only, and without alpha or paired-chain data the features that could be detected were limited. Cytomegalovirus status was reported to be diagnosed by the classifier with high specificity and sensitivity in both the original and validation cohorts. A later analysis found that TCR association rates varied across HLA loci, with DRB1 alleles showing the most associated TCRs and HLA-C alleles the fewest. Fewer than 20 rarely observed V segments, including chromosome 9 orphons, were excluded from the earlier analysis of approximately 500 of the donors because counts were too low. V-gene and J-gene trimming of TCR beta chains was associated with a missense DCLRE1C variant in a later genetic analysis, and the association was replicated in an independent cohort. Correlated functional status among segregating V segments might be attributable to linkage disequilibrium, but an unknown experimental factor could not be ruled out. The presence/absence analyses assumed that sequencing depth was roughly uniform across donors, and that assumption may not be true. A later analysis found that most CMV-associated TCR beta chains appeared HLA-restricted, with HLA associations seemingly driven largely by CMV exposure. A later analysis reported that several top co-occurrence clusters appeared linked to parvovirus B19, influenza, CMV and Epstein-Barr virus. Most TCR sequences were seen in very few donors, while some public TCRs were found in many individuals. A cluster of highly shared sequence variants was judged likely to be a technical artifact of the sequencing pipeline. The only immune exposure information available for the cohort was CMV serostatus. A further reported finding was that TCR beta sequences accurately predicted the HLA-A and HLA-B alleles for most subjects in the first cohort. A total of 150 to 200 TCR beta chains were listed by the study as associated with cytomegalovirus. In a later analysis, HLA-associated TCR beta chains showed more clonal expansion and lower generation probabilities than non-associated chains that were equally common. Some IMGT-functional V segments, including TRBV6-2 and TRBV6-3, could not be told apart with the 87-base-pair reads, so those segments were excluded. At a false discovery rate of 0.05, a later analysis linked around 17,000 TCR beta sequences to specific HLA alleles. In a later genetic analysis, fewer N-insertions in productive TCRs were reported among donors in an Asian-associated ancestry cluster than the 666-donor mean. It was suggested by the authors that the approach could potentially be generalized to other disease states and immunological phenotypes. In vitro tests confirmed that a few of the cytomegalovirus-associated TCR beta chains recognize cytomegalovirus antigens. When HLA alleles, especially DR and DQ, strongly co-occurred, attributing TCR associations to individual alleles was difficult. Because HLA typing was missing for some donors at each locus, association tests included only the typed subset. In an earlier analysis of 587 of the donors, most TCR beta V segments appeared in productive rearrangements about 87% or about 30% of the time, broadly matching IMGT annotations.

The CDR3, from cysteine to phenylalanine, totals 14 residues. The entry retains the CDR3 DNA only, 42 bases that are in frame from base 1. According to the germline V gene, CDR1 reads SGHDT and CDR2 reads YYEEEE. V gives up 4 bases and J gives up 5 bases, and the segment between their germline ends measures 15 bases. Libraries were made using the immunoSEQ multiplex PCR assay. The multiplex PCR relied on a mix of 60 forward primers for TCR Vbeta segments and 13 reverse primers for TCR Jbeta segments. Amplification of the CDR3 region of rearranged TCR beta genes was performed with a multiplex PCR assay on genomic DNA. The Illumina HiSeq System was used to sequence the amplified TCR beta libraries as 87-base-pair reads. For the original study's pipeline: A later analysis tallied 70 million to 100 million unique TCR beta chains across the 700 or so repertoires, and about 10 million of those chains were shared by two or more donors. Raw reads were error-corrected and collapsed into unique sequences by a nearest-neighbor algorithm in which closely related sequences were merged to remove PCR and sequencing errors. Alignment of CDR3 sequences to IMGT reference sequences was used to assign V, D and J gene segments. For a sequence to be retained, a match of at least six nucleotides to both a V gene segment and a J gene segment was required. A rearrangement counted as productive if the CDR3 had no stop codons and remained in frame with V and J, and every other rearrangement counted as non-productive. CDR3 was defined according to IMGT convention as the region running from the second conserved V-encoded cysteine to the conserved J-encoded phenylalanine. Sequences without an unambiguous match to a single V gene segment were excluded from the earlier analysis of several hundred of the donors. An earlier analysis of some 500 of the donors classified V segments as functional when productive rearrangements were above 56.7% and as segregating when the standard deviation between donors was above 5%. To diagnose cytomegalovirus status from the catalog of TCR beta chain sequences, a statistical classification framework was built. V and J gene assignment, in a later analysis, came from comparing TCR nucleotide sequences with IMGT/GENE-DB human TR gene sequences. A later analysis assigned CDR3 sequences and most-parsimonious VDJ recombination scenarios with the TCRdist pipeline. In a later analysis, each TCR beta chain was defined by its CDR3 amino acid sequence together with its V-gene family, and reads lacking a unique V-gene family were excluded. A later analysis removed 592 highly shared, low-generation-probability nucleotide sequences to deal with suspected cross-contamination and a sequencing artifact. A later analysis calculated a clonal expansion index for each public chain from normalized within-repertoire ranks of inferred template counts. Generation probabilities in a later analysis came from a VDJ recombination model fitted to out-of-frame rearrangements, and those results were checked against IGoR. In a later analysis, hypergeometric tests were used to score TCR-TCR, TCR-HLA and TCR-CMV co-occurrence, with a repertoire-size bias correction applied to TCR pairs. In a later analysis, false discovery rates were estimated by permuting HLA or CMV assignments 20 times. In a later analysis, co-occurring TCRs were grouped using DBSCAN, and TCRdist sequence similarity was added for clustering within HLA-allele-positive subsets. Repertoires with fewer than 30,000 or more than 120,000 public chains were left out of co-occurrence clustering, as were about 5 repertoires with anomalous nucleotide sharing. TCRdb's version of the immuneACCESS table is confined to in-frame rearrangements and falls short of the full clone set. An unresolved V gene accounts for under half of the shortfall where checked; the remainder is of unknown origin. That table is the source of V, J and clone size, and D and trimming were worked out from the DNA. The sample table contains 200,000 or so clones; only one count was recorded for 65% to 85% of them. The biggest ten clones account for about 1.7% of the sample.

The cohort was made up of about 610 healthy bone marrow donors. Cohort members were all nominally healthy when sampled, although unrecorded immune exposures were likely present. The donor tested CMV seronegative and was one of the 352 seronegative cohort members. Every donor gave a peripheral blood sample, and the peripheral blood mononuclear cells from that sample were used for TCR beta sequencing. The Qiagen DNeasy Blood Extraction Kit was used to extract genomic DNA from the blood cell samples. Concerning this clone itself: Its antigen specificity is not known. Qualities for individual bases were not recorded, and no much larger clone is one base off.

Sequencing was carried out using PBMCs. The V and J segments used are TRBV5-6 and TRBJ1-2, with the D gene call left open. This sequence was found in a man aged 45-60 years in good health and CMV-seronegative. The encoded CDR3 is CASSGSGSLYGYTF. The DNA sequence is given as TGTGCCAGCAGCGGATCGGGTTCCCTTTATGGCTACACCTTC.